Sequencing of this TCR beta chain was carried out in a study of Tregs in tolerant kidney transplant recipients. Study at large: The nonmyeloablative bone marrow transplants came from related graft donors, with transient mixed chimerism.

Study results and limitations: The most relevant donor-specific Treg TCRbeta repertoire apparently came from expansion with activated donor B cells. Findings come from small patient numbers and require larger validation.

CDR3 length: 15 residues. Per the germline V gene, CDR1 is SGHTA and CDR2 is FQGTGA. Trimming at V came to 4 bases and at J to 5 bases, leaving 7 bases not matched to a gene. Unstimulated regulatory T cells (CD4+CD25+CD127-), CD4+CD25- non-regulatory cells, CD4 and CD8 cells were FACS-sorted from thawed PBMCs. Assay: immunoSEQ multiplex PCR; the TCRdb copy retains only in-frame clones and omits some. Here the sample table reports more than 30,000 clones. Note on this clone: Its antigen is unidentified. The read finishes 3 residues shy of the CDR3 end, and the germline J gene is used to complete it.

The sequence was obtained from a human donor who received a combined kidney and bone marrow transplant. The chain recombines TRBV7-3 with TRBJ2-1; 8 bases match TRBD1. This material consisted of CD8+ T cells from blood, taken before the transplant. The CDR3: CASSSGTGLNNEQFF. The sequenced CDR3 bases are TGTGCCAGCAGCTCCGGGACAGGCCTTAACAATGAG.